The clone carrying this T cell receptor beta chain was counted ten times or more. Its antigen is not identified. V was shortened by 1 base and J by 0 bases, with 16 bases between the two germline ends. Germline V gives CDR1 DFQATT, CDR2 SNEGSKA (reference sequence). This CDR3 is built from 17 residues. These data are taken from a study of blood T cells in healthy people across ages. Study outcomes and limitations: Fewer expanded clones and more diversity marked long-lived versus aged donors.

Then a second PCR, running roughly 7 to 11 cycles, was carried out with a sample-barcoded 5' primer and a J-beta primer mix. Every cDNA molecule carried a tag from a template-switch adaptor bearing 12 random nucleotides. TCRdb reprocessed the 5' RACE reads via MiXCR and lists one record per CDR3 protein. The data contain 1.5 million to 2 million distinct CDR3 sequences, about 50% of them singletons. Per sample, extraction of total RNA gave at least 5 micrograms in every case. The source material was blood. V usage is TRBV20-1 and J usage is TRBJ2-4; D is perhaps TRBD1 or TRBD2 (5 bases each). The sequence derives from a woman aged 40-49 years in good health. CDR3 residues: CSARVSGTHLAKNIQYF. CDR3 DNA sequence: TGCAGTGCTAGAGTCTCCGGGACCCACCTAGCCAAAAACATTCAGTACTTC.